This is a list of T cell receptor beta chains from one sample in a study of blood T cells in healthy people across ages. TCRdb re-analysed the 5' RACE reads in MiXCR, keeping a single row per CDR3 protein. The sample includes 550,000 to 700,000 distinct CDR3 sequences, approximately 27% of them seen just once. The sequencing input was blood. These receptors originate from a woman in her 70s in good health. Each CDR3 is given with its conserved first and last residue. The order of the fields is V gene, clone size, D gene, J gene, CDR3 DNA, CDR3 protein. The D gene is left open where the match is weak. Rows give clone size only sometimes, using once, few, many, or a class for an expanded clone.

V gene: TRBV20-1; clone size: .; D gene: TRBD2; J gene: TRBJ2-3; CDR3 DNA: TGCAGTGCAAACAAGCGGGGGGACTCAGATACGCAGTATTTT; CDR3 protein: CSANKRGDSDTQYF
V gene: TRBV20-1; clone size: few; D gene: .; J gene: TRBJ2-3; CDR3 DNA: TGCAGTGCTAGATATCGCGATACGCAGTATTTT; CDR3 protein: CSARYRDTQYF
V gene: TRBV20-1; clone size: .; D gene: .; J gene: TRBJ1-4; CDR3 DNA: TGCAGTGCCCCAAGTAGGTCGGTTAATGAAAAACTGTTTTTT; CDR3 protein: CSAPSRSVNEKLFF
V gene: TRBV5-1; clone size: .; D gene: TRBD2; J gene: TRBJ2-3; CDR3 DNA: TGCGCCAGCAGCCTGGGAGTAGCGGGGGTCACAGATACGCAGTATTTT; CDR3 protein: CASSLGVAGVTDTQYF
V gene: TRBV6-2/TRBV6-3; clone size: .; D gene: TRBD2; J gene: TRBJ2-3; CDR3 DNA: TGTGCCAGCAGTTACCCCATCGATCTAGGGAGGGGTACAGATACGCAGTATTTT; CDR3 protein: CASSYPIDLGRGTDTQYF
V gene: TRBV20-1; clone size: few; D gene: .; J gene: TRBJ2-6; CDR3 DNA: TGCAGTGCTAGAGGACACTACTCTGGGGCCAACGTCCTGACTTTC; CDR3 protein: CSARGHYSGANVLTF
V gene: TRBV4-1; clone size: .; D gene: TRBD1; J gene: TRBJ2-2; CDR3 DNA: TGCGCCAGCAGCCAAGGACAGGGGCTCACCGGGGAGCTGTTTTTT; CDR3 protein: CASSQGQGLTGELFF
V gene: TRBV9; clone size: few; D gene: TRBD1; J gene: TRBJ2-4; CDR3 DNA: TGTGCCAGCAGCGTAGGCCCGGGACAGGGCCAAAACATTCAGTACTTC; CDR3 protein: CASSVGPGQGQNIQYF
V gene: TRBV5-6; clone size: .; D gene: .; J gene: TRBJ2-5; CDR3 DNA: TGTGCCAGCAGCAGAACCATCCAGGGGGGGCAGGCAGAGACCCAGTACTTC; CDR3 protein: CASSRTIQGGQAETQYF
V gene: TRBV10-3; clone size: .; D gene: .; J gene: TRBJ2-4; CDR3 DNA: TGTGCCATCAGTGAGGCAGGGTATACCAAAAACATTCAGTACTTC; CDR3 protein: CAISEAGYTKNIQYF
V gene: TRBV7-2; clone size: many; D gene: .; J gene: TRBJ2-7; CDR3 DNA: TGTGCCAGCAGCTTAGGGCAAAGCTCCTACGAGCAGTACTTC; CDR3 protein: CASSLGQSSYEQYF
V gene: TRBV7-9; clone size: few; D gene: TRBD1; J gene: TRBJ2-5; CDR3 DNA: TGTGCCAGCAGCTCTGGACAGGGCGGAGGACACCAAGAGACCCAGTACTTC; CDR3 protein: CASSSGQGGGHQETQYF
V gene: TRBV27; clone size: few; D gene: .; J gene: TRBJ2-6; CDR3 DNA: TGTGGGTCGAGGCTCTCTAGGGCCAACGTCCTGACTTTC; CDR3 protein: CGSRLSRANVLTF
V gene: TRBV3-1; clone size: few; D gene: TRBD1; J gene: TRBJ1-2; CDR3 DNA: TGTGCCAGCAGCCAGGGCGGCGGGCAGGGGGCTCGAGGCTACACCTTC; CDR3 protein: CASSQGGGQGARGYTF
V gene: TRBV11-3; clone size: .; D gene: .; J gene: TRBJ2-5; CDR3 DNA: TGTGCCAGCAGCCAAAATTCTAACCAAGAGACCCAGTACTTC; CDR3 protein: CASSQNSNQETQYF
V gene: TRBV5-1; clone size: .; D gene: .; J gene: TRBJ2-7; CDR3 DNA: TGCGCCAGCACCCAAGACCCAGACTCCTACGAGCAGTACTTC; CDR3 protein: CASTQDPDSYEQYF
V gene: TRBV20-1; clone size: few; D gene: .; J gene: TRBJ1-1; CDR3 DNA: TGCAGTGCTAGAGGGCAGGCATTCACTGAAGCTTTCTTT; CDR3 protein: CSARGQAFTEAFF
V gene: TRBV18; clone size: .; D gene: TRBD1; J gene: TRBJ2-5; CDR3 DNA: TGTGCCAGCTCACCAACCAGGGGGCGAGGGGAAAAGACCCAGTACTTC; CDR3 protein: CASSPTRGRGEKTQYF
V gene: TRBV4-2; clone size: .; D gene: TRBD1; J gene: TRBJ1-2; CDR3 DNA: TGTGCCAACAACCATACAGGGGGCGCGGGAGGCTACACCTTC; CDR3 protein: CANNHTGGAGGYTF
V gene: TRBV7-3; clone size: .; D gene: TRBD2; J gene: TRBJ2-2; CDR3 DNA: TGTGCCAGCAGCTCGCCTAGCGGGGAGTATACCGGGGAGCTGTTTTTT; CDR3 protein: CASSSPSGEYTGELFF
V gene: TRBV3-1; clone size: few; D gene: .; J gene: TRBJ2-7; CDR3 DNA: TGTGCCAGCAGCCCGTCGACCCCTTACGAGCAGTACTTC; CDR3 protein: CASSPSTPYEQYF
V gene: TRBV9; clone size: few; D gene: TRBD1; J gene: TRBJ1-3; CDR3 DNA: TGTGCCAGCAGGCGAGGGACAGGGGGCTCTGGAAACACCATATATTTT; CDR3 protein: CASRRGTGGSGNTIYF
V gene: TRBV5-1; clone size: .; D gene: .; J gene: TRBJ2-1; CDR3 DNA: TGCGCCAGCAGACCCGGGACTCAGTCCTACAATGAGCAGTTCTTC; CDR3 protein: CASRPGTQSYNEQFF
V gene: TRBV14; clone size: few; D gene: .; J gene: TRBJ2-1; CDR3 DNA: TGTGCCAGCAGCCAAGGTAGACGGATTGAGCAGTTCTTC; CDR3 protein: CASSQGRRIEQFF
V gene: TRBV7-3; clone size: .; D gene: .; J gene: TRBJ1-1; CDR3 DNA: TGTGCCAGCAGCTTATACTCAGGCTCGAACACTGAAGCTTTCTTT; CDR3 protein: CASSLYSGSNTEAFF
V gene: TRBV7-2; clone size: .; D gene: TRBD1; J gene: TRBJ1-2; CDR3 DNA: TGTGCCAGCAGCTCTCCCGACAGGGGAAACTATGGCTACACCTTC; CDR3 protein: CASSSPDRGNYGYTF
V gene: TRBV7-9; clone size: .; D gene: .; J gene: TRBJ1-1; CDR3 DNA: TGTGCCAGCAGCCCTCGGGGAGGGCGAGGGACTGAAGCTTTCTTT; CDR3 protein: CASSPRGGRGTEAFF